What follows are 30 T cell receptor beta chains derived from one specimen sequenced in a study of CD8 T cells in Susac syndrome. Random hexamers were used to reverse transcribe the RNA input (about 0.45 to 1 ug). One entry per CDR3 protein results from TCRdb running MiXCR on the immunoSEQ multiplex PCR reads. This repertoire shows under 85,000 distinct CDR3 sequences, approximately 95% found once; its top ten account for less than 0.95%. Sequenced input: CD8+ T cells from PBMCs. These receptors originate from a human donor with Susac syndrome.

The chain uses TRBV5-6 and TRBJ1-2, with D unclear. Trimming removed 2 bases from V and 3 bases from J, with 5 bases in between. This CDR3 is 12 amino acids long. Germline CDR1 and CDR2: SGHDT and YYEEEE. CDR3 DNA sequence: TGTGCCAGCAGCTTTTCGGACTATGGCTACACCTTC. Translation: CASSFSDYGYTF. Together with reference TRBV5-6 and TRBJ1-2, the CDR3 gives the full variable domain: DAGVTQSPTHLIKTRGQQVTLRCSPKSGHDTVSWYQQALGQGPQFIFQYYEEEERQRGNFPDRFSGHQFPNYSSELNVNALLLGDSALYLCASSFSDYGYTFGSGTRLTVV.

The chain joins TRBV3-1 to TRBJ1-2; TRBD1 might be the D (6 bases). The CDR3 runs 13 residues. CDR1 and CDR2 (germline): LGHDT, YNNKEL (reference sequence). Trimming removed 4 bases from V and 4 bases from J, with 10 bases in between. CDR3 DNA sequence: TGTGCCAGCAGCCCCGGGGGCACCTATGGCTACACCTTC. This translates into CASSPGGTYGYTF. Combining the CDR3 with reference TRBV3-1 and TRBJ1-2 gives the whole variable domain DTAVSQTPKYLVTQMGNDKSIKCEQNLGHDTMYWYKQDSKKFLKIMFSYNNKELIINETVPNRFSPKSPDKAHLNLHINSLELGDSAVYFCASSPGGTYGYTFGSGTRLTVV.

This chain connects TRBV18 to TRBJ2-7; the D is unclear. Per the germline V gene, CDR1 is KGHSH and CDR2 is LQKENI. The V end lost 6 bases, the J end lost 2 bases, and 23 bases lay between the germline ends. CDR3 length equals 17 residues. The CDR3 region is CASSPWARGTVAYEQYF. The CDR3 bases are TGTGCCAGCTCTCCGTGGGCCCGAGGAACAGTCGCCTACGAGCAGTACTTC. Using reference TRBV18 and TRBJ2-7 for the parts outside the CDR3, the full variable domain is NAGVMQNPRHLVRRRGQEARLRCSPMKGHSHVYWYRQLPEEGLKFMVYLQKENIIDESGMPKERFSAEFPKEGPSILRIQQVVRGDSAAYFCASSPWARGTVAYEQYFGPGTRLTVT.

The CDR3 loop is CASSVAGGGRTDTQYF. The CDR3 nucleotides are TGTGCCAGCAGCGTAGCGGGCGGGGGTCGCACAGATACGCAGTATTTT. The chain joins TRBV9 to TRBJ2-3; 7 nucleotides line up with TRBD2. The CDR3 is 16 residues long. CDR1 is SGDLS and CDR2 is YYNGEE in the germline V gene. V shed 0 bases and J 1 base; nucleotides not matched to a gene: 5.

This chain links TRBV15 with TRBJ2-1, with D maybe TRBD2 (6 bases). The length of the CDR3 is 13 residues. Germline-derived CDR1 and CDR2 are LNHNV and YYDKDF (reference sequence). Trimming stripped 5 bases from V and 8 bases from J, with 13 bases between. In DNA form, the CDR3 reads TGTGCCACCAGCGATAGGGCTAGCGATGAGCAGTTCTTC. It yields the protein CATSDRASDEQFF. Variable domain in full (rest from reference TRBV15 and TRBJ2-1): DAMVIQNPRYQVTQFGKPVTLSCSQTLNHNVMYWYQQKSSQAPKLLFHYYDKDFNNEADTPDNFQSRRPNTSFCFLDIRSPGLGDTAMYLCATSDRASDEQFFGPGTRLTVL.

The chain employs TRBV23-1 and TRBJ2-3; TRBD2 matches 7 bases. TRBV23-1 is labeled an ORF, and its function is uncertain. The CDR3 extends over 14 amino acids. With V trimmed by 6 bases and J by 4 bases, 7 bases remained unmatched. The CDR3 region is CASSLGRAPDTQYF. CDR3 DNA sequence: TGCGCCAGCAGCTTGGGGAGGGCCCCAGATACGCAGTATTTT.

The gene calls are TRBV20-1 and TRBJ2-1; no clear D gene. CDR3 length: 14 amino acids. V shed 5 bases and J shed 2 bases, with 13 bases lying between them. Germline V gives CDR1 DFQATT, CDR2 SNEGSKA (reference sequence). DNA of the CDR3: TGCAGTGCTGAAAAACCTGATACCTACAATGAGCAGTTCTTC. Translated, it gives CSAEKPDTYNEQFF.

The V gene is TRBV6-2 or TRBV6-3, the J gene TRBJ2-5, with 11 bases aligning to TRBD2. This CDR3 spans 15 amino acids. The germline V gene has CDR1 MNHEY and CDR2 SVGEGT. Trimming cost V 7 bases and J 4 bases; bases outside gene matches: 8. Here the CDR3 DNA reads TGTGCCAGCACCGGAGACGGGACTAGCGGAGAGACCCAGTACTTC. Translation: CASTGDGTSGETQYF.

The chain joins TRBV30 to TRBJ2-7; TRBD1 matches at 10 bases. J gave up 7 bases and V 8 bases, and 11 bases lay outside the gene matches. This CDR3 has 13 amino acids. Germline V gene lookup returns CDR1 GTSNPN and CDR2 SVGIG (reference sequence). In nucleotides, the CDR3 is TGTGCCGCTGACAGGGGGCATCGGCAAGAGCAGTACTTC. It translates to CAADRGHRQEQYF.

This clonotype came up once. J is TRBJ2-1 and V is TRBV5-6; D may be TRBD2 (6 bases). Per germline, CDR1 SGHDT and CDR2 YYEEEE. The CDR3 consists of 15 residues. V was trimmed by 0 bases and J by 4 bases, leaving 11 bases between them. Here the CDR3 reads CASSLGSGVYNEQFF. The CDR3 nucleotides read TGTGCCAGCAGCTTGGGGTCGGGAGTGTACAATGAGCAGTTCTTC.

The chain employs TRBV5-8 and TRBJ1-5; D unclear. CDR1 and CDR2 from the germline V gene are SGHTS and YDEGEE. V was trimmed by 7 bases and J by 7 bases, leaving 6 bases between them. This CDR3 is 10 amino acids long. The CDR3 DNA reads as TGTGCCAGCTCCCAACAGCCCCAGCATTTT. Translating it yields CASSQQPQHF.

V and J are TRBV11-2 and TRBJ2-3; the match to TRBD2 covers 10 bases. V shed 1 base and J 3 bases; nucleotides not matched to a gene: 7. Germline CDR1 SGHAT, CDR2 FQNNGV. The CDR3 runs to 17 residues. The CDR3 region has the DNA TGTGCCAGCAGCTTAGGGAGCGGGGGGGCTTATACAGATACGCAGTATTTT. This gives the protein CASSLGSGGAYTDTQYF.

In this sample, this clonotype turned up once. The J gene is TRBJ2-5, the V gene TRBV4-3; D remains ambiguous. Trimming shortened V by 0 bases and J by 5 bases, and 16 bases separated the two germline ends. Per germline, CDR1 LGHNA and CDR2 YSLEER. This CDR3 contains 16 residues. Here the CDR3 reads CASSQDGFLEGETQYF. DNA of the CDR3: TGCGCCAGCAGCCAAGATGGGTTTTTGGAAGGGGAGACCCAGTACTTC.

This chain connects TRBV15 to TRBJ1-4; 7 bases align to TRBD1. The CDR3 has 14 residues. The junction had 4 bases not matched to a gene; V was cut back by 3 bases and J by 6 bases. CDR1 is LNHNV and CDR2 is YYDKDF in the germline V gene (reference sequence). This chain's CDR3 is CATSSTGTDEKLFF. The CDR3 DNA reads as TGTGCCACCAGCAGCACCGGGACAGATGAAAAACTGTTTTTT.

The CDR3 loop is CASSTQGLPQYF. The CDR3 region has the DNA TGTGCCAGCAGCACACAGGGGCTACCGCAGTACTTC. The V gene is TRBV12-3 or TRBV12-4, the J gene TRBJ2-7, with TRBD1 matching over 7 bases. After removal of 6 bases from V and 9 bases from J, the junction contained 8 bases not matched to a gene. CDR3 size: 12 residues.

The chain links TRBV12-3 or TRBV12-4 to TRBJ1-3; D is possibly TRBD1 (6 bases). The V and J ends lost 7 bases and 6 bases respectively, with 19 bases between them. The CDR3 is 15 residues long. CDR3 region: CASIPPRGRVNTIYF. CDR3 bases: TGTGCCAGCATCCCCCCTCGGGGGCGCGTAAACACCATATATTTT.

V is TRBV29-1 and J is TRBJ2-1; D gene unclear. The ends were cut back, 4 bases at V and 7 bases at J, with 14 bases in the middle. This CDR3 is built from 13 residues. Germline loops: CDR1 SQVTM, CDR2 ANQGSEA. The CDR3: CSVVRTPSNEQFF. CDR3 bases: TGCAGCGTTGTAAGGACGCCGTCGAATGAGCAGTTCTTC.

The rearrangement joins TRBV7-8 to TRBJ2-1; the D is unclear. The CDR3 contains 15 residues. Looked up from germline, CDR1 is SGHVS and CDR2 is FQNEAQ. V was pared by 5 bases and J by 0 bases, with 11 bases between. This chain's CDR3 is CASSTDGSSYNEQFF. DNA for the CDR3: TGTGCCAGCAGCACCGACGGTAGCTCCTACAATGAGCAGTTCTTC.

This chain uses TRBV9 with TRBJ2-2; tentative D call: TRBD1 (5 bases). The CDR3 runs to 16 residues. V shed 4 bases and J shed 3 bases, with 16 bases lying between them. Per the germline V gene, CDR1 is SGDLS and CDR2 is YYNGEE. The CDR3 protein is CASSSPRIGDTGELFF. Written as DNA, the CDR3 is TGTGCCAGCAGCTCACCTAGGATAGGGGACACCGGGGAGCTGTTTTTT.

The chain has TRBV9 and TRBJ2-7; D gene ambiguous. V was pared by 0 bases and J by 0 bases, with 10 bases between. The length of the CDR3 is 15 residues. The germline V gene has CDR1 SGDLS and CDR2 YYNGEE. DNA for the CDR3: TGTGCCAGCAGCGTAGGCGCAGGATCCTCCTACGAGCAGTACTTC. It encodes CASSVGAGSSYEQYF.

The chain has TRBV28 and TRBJ2-1; no clear D gene. Per germline, CDR1 MDHEN and CDR2 SYDVKM. The V end lost 3 bases, the J end lost 6 bases, and 3 bases lay between the germline ends. This CDR3 contains 11 residues. CDR3 protein: CASSFPNEQFF. The CDR3 DNA follows: TGTGCCAGCAGTTTTCCCAATGAGCAGTTCTTC.

V usage is TRBV10-3 and J usage is TRBJ2-7; 8 bases agree with TRBD1. CDR1 is ENHRY and CDR2 is SYGVKD in the germline V gene. Losses at the gene ends were 11 bases for V and 7 bases for J; bases not matched to a gene: 22. The CDR3 sequence is 16 residues long. In DNA, the CDR3 is TGTGCCTCATCCTCGGATATGGGACAGGCGATGGGGGAGCAGTACTTC. Encoded protein: CASSSDMGQAMGEQYF.

This chain connects TRBV24-1 to TRBJ2-5; possible D gene TRBD1, 5 bases. V gave up 3 bases and J gave up 0 bases, with 7 bases separating them. This CDR3 has 14 amino acids. Looked up from germline, CDR1 is KGHDR and CDR2 is SFDVKD. The CDR3: CATSDDSYQETQYF. The CDR3 bases are TGTGCCACCAGTGATGACAGCTACCAAGAGACCCAGTACTTC.

This chain joins TRBV30 and TRBJ2-3; a weak D match, TRBD2 (5 bases). The CDR3 length is 14 residues. From germline, CDR1 is GTSNPN and CDR2 SVGIG (reference sequence). With 4 bases removed from V and 3 bases from J, the gap between germline ends came to 14 bases. The CDR3 spells CAWMPSLATDTQYF. The CDR3 coding sequence is TGTGCCTGGATGCCGAGTCTAGCAACAGATACGCAGTATTTT.

The V gene is TRBV4-1, the J gene TRBJ2-1; the D is unclear. V was cut by 0 bases and J by 0 bases, with 15 bases left in between. The length of the CDR3 is 18 residues. Germline CDR1 reads MGHRA; CDR2 reads YSYEKL. CDR3 sequence reads: CASSQDRRGPSSYNEQFF. The CDR3 region has the DNA TGCGCCAGCAGCCAAGATCGAAGAGGTCCAAGCTCCTACAATGAGCAGTTCTTC.

V gene TRBV3-1 combines with J gene TRBJ2-7; possibly TRBD1 for D (5 bases). This CDR3 is 14 amino acids long. CDR1 and CDR2 from the germline V gene are LGHDT and YNNKEL (reference sequence). V was pared by 1 base and J by 1 base, with 8 bases between. The CDR3: CASSQVDRSYEQYF. CDR3 DNA: TGTGCCAGCAGCCAAGTAGACAGATCCTACGAGCAGTACTTC.

The chain links TRBV4-2 to TRBJ2-7; D call uncertain. V lost 0 bases and J lost 3, with 6 bases in between. Germline V gene lookup returns CDR1 LGHNA and CDR2 YNFKEQ. The length of the CDR3 is 13 residues. CDR3 sequence (DNA): TGTGCCAGCAGCCAAGATACACTCTACGAGCAGTACTTC. Encoded protein: CASSQDTLYEQYF.

The V and J genes are TRBV13 and TRBJ1-1; a possible D gene is TRBD1 (5 bases). The CDR3 totals 13 residues. The V gene lost 3 bases and the J gene lost 1 base, with 6 bases spanning the gap. The germline V gene has CDR1 PRHDT and CDR2 FYEKMQ (reference sequence). DNA of the CDR3: TGTGCCAGCAGCTTGACAGCGAACACTGAAGCTTTCTTT. Its translation is CASSLTANTEAFF.

The rearrangement uses TRBV3-1 and TRBJ2-3; D remains unclear. The CDR3 spans 17 residues. Germline V CDR1 and CDR2: LGHDT, YNNKEL (reference sequence). Deletions cut 1 base from V and 11 bases from J, with 25 bases between. CDR3 bases: TGTGCCAGCAGCCAAGTTAATTTAAGGAATCCAAGGAGAGGGCAGTATTTT. Protein sequence: CASSQVNLRNPRRGQYF.

The chain couples TRBV12-3 or TRBV12-4 to TRBJ1-2; a possible D gene is TRBD1 (6 bases). V lost 1 base, J lost 4 bases, and 10 bases lay in between. The CDR3 totals 14 residues. This CDR3 reads CASSLDGGGYGYTF. The DNA of the CDR3 is TGTGCCAGCAGTTTAGACGGGGGCGGCTATGGCTACACCTTC.